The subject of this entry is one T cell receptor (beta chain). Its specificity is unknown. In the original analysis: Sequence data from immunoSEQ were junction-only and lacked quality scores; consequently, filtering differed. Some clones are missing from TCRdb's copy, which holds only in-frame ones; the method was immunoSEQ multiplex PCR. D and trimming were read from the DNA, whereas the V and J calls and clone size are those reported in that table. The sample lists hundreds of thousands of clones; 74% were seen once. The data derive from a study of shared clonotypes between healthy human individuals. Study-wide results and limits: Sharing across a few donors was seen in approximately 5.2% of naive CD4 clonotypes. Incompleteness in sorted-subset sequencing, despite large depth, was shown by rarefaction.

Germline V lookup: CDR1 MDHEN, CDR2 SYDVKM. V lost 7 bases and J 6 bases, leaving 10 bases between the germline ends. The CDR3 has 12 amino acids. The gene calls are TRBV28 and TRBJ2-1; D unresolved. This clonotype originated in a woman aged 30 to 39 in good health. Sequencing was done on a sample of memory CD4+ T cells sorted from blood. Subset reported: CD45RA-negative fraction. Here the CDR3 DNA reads TGTGCCAGCATGGGCGAGCTCAATGAGCAGTTCTTC. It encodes CASMGELNEQFF.